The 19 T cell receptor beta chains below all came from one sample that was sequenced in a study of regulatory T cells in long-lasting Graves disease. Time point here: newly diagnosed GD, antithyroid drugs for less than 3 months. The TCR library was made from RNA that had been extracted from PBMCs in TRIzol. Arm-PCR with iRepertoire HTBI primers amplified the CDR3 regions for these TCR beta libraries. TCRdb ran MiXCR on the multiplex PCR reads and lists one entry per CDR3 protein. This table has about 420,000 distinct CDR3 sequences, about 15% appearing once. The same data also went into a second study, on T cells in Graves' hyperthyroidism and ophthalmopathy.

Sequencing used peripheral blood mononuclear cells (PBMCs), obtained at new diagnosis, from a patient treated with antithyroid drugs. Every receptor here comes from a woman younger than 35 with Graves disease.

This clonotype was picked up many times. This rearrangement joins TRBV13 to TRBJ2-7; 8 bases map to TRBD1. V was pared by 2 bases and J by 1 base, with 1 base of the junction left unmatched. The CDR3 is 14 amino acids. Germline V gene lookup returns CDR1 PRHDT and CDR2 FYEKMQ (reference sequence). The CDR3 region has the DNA TGTGCCAGCAGCTTACAGGGGGCTTCCTACGAGCAGTACTTC. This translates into CASSLQGASYEQYF. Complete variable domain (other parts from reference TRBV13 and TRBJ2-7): AAGVIQSPRHLIKEKRETATLKCYPIPRHDTVYWYQQGPGQDPQFLISFYEKMQSDKGSIPDRFSAQQFSDYHSELNMSSLELGDSALYFCASSLQGASYEQYFGPGTRLTVT.

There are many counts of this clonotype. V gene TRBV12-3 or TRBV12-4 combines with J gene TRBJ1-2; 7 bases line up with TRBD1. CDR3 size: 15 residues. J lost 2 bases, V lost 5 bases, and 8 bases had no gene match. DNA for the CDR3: TGTGCCAGCAGTCTGGGGACAGACCAGAACTATGGCTACACCTTC. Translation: CASSLGTDQNYGYTF.

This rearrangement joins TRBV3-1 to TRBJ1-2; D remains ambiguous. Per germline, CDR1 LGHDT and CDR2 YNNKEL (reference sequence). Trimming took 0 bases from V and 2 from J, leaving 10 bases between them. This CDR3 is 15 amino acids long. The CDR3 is CASSQETTGNYGYTF. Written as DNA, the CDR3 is TGTGCCAGCAGCCAAGAAACTACGGGAAACTATGGCTACACCTTC.

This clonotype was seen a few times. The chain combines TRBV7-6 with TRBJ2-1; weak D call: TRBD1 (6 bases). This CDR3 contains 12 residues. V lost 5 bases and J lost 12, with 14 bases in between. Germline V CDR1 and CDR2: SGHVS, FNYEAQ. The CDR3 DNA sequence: TGTGCCAGCAGCAAAGACAGGTTTGGGCAGTTCTTC. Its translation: CASSKDRFGQFF.

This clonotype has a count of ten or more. The CDR3 protein is CSARGPFGAREQFF. The CDR3 DNA follows: TGCAGTGCTAGAGGCCCTTTTGGGGCTCGCGAGCAGTTCTTC. The genes are TRBV20-1 and TRBJ2-1; a possible D gene is TRBD1 (5 bases). Trimming took 1 base from V and 10 from J, leaving 17 bases between them. Germline CDR1 DFQATT, CDR2 SNEGSKA (reference sequence). The CDR3 sequence is 14 residues long.

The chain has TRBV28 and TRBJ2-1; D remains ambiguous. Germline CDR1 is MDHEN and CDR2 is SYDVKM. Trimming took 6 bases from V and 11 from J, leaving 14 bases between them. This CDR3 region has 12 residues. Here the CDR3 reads CASRSFEIKQFF. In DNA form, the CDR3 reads TGTGCCAGCAGGAGCTTCGAGATAAAGCAGTTCTTC.

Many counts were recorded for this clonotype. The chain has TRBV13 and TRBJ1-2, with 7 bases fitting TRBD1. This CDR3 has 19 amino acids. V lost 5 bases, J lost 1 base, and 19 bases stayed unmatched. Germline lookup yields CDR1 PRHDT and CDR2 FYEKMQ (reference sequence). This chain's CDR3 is CASSPRKPPDRPINYGYTF. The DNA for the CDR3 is TGTGCCAGCAGCCCCCGGAAACCTCCGGACAGGCCCATTAACTATGGCTACACCTTC.

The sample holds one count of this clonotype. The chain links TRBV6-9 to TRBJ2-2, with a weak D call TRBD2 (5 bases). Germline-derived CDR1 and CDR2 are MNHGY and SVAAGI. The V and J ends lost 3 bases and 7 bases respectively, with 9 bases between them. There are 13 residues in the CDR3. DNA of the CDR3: TGTGCCAGCAGTTACCCGAGCGGCGGGGAGCTGTTTTTT. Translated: CASSYPSGGELFF.

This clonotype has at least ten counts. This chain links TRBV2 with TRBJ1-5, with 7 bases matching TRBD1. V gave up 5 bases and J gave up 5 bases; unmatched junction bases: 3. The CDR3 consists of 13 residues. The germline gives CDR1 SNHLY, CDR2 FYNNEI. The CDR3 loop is CASSRDSYQPQHF. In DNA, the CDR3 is TGTGCCAGCAGTCGGGACAGTTATCAGCCCCAGCATTTT.

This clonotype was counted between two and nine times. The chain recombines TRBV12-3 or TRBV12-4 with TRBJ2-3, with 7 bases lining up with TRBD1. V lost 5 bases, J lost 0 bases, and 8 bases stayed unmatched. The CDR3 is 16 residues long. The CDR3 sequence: CASSPQGQRSTDTQYF. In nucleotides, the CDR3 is TGTGCCAGCAGTCCCCAGGGACAGCGAAGCACAGATACGCAGTATTTT.

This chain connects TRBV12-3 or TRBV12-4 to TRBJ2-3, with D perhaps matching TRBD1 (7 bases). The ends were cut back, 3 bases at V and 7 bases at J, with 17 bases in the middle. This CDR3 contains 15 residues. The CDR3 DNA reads TGTGCCAGCAGTTTCGAGGAGGGGGCTATGTATACGCAGTATTTT. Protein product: CASSFEEGAMYTQYF.

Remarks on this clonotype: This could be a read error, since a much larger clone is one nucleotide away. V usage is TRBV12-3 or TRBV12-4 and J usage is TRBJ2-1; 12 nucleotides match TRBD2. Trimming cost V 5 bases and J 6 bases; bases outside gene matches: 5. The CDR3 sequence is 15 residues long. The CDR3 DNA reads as TGTGCCAGCAGTGGACTAGCGGGACTCCGCAATGAGCAGTTCTTC. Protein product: CASSGLAGLRNEQFF.

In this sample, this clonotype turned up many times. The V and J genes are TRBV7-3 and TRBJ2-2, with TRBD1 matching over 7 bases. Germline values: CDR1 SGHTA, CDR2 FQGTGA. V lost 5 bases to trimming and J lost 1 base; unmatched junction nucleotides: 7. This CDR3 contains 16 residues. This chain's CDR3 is CASSALRTGNTGELFF. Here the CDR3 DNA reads TGTGCCAGCAGCGCCCTTCGGACAGGGAACACCGGGGAGCTGTTTTTT.

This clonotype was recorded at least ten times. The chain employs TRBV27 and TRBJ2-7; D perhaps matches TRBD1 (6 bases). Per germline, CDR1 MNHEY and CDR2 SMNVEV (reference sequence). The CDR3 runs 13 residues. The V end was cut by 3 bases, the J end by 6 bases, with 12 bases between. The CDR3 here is CASSFQGNVEQYF. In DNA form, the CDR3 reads TGTGCCAGCAGTTTTCAGGGGAATGTCGAGCAGTACTTC.

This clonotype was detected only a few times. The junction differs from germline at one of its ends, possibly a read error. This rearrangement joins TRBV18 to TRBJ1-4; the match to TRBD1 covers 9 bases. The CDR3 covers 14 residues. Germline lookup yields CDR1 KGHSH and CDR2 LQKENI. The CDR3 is CASSRTGVNEELFF. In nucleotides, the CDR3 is TGTGCCAGCTCACGGACAGGGGTTAATGAAGAACTGTTTTTT. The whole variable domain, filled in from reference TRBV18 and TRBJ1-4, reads NAGVMQNPRHLVRRRGQEARLRCSPMKGHSHVYWYRQLPEEGLKFMVYLQKENIIDESGMPKERFSAEFPKEGPSILRIQQVVRGDSAAYFCASSRTGVNEELFFGSGTQLSVL.

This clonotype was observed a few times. This CDR3 is CASSLTGVDYTEAFF. DNA for the CDR3: TGCGCCAGCAGCTTGACAGGGGTAGACTACACTGAAGCTTTCTTT. This chain connects TRBV5-1 to TRBJ1-1, with 7 bases matching TRBD1. CDR1 is SGHRS and CDR2 is YFSETQ in the germline V gene. The V segment lost 1 base and the J segment 3 bases; nucleotides outside the gene matches: 6. This CDR3 region has 15 residues.

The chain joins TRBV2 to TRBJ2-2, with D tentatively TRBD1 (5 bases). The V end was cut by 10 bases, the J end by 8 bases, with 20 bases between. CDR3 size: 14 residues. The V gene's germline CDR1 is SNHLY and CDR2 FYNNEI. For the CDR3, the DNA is TGTGCCACAGCAGGTCAGGGCAGACTGGGGGAGCTGTTTTTT. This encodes CATAGQGRLGELFF.

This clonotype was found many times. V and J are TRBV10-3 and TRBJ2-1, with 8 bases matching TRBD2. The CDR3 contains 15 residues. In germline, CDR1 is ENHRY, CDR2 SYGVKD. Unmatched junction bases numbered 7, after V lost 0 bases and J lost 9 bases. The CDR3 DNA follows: TGTGCCATCAGTGAGTCGGACGGGAGGGCCGCTGAGCAGTTCTTC. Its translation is CAISESDGRAAEQFF.

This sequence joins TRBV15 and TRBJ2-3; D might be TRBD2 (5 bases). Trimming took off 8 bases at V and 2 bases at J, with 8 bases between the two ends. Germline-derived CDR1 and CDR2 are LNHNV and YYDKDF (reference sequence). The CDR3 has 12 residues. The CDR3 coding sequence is TGTGCCACCGGACTGGACACAGATACGCAGTATTTT. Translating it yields CATGLDTDTQYF. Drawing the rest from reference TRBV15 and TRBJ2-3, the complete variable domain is DAMVIQNPRYQVTQFGKPVTLSCSQTLNHNVMYWYQQKSSQAPKLLFHYYDKDFNNEADTPDNFQSRRPNTSFCFLDIRSPGLGDTAMYLCATGLDTDTQYFGPGTRLTVL.